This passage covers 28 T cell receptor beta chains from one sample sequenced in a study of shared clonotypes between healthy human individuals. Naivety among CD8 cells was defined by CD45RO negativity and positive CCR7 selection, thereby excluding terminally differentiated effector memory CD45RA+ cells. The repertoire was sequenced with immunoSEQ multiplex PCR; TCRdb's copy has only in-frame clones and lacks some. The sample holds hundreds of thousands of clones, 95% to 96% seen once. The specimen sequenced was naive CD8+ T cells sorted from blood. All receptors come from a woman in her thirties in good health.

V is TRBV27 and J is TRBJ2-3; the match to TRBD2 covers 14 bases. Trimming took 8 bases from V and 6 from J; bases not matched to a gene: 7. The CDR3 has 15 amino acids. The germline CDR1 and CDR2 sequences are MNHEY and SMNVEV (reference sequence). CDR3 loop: CASVGLAGGGDTQYF. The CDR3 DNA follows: TGTGCCAGCGTAGGACTAGCGGGAGGCGGGGATACGCAGTATTTT.

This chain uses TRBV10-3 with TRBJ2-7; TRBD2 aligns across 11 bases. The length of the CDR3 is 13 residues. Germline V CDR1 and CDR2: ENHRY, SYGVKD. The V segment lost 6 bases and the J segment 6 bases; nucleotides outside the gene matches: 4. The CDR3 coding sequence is TGTGCCATCAGCCCCGGGACTAGCGGCGAGCAGTACTTC. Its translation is CAISPGTSGEQYF.

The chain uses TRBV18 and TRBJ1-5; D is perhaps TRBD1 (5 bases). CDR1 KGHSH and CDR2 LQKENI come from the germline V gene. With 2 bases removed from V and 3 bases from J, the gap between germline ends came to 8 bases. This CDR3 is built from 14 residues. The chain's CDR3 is CASSPGRDNQPQHF. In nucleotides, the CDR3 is TGTGCCAGCTCACCAGGCAGGGACAATCAGCCCCAGCATTTT. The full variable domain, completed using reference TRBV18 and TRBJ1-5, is NAGVMQNPRHLVRRRGQEARLRCSPMKGHSHVYWYRQLPEEGLKFMVYLQKENIIDESGMPKERFSAEFPKEGPSILRIQQVVRGDSAAYFCASSPGRDNQPQHFGDGTRLSIL.

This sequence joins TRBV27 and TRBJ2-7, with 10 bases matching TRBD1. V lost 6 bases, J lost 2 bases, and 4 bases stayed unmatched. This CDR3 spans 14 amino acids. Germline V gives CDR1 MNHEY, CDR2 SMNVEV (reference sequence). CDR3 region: CASSGQGGPYEQYF. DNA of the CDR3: TGTGCCAGCAGCGGACAGGGGGGACCCTACGAGCAGTACTTC.

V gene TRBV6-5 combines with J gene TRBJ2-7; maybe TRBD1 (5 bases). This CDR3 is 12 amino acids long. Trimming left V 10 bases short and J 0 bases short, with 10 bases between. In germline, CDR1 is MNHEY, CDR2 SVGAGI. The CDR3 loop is CAIEDTSYEQYF. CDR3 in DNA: TGTGCCATCGAGGACACCTCCTACGAGCAGTACTTC.

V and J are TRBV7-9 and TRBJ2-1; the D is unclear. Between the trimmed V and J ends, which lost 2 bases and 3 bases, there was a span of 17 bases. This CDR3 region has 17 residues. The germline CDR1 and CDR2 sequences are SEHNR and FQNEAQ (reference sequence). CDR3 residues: CASSLPLVGVGYNEQFF. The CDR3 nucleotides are TGTGCCAGCAGCTTACCCCTTGTCGGAGTCGGCTACAATGAGCAGTTCTTC.

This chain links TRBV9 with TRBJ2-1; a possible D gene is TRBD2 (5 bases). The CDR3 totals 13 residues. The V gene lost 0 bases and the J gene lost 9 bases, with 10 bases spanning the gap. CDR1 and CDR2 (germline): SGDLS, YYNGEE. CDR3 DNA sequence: TGTGCCAGCAGCGTAGAGGACTTCACTGAGCAGTTCTTC. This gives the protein CASSVEDFTEQFF.

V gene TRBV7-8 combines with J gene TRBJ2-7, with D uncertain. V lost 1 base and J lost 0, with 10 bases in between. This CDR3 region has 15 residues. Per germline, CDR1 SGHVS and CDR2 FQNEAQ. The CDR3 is CASSLELPHSYEQYF. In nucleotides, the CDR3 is TGTGCCAGCAGCTTAGAACTACCTCACTCCTACGAGCAGTACTTC.

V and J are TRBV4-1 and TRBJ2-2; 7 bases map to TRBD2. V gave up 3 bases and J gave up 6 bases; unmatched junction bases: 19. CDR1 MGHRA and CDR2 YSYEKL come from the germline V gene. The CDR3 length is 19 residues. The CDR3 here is CASSQRGRKSGGSAGELFF. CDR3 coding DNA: TGCGCCAGCAGCCAGAGAGGTCGGAAATCGGGAGGTTCCGCCGGGGAGCTGTTTTTT.

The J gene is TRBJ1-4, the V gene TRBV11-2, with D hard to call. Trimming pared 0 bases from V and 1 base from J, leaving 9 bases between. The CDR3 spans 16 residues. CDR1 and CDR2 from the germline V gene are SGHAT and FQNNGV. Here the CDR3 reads CASSLEARLTNEKLFF. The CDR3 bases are TGTGCCAGCAGCTTAGAGGCCCGTCTAACTAATGAAAAACTGTTTTTT.

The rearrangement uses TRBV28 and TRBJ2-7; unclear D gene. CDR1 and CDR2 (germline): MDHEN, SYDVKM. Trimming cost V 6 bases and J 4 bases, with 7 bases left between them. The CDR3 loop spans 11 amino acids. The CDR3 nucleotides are TGTGCCAGCAGGGCTGGGTACGAGCAGTACTTC. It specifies CASRAGYEQYF.

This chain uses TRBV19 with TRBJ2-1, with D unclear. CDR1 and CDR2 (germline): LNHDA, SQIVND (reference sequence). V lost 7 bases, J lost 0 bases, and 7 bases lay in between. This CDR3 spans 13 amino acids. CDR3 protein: CASKKSSYNEQFF. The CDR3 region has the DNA TGTGCCAGTAAAAAAAGCTCCTACAATGAGCAGTTCTTC. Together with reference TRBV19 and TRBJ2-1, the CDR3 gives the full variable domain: DGGITQSPKYLFRKEGQNVTLSCEQNLNHDAMYWYRQDPGQGLRLIYYSQIVNDFQKGDIAEGYSVSREKKESFPLTVTSAQKNPTAFYLCASKKSSYNEQFFGPGTRLTVL.

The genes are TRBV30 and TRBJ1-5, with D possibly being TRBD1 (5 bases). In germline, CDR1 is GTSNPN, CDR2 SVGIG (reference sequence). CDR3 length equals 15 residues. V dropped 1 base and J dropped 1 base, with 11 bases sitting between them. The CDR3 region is CAWSDSGESNQPQHF. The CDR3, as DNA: TGTGCCTGGAGTGACTCGGGGGAGAGCAATCAGCCCCAGCATTTT.

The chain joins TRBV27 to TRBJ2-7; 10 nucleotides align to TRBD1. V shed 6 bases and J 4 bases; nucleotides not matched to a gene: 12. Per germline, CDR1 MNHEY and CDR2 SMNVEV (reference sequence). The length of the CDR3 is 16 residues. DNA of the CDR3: TGTGCCAGCAGCCAAACCTCAGAGGACAGGGGGTACGAGCAGTACTTC. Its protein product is CASSQTSEDRGYEQYF.

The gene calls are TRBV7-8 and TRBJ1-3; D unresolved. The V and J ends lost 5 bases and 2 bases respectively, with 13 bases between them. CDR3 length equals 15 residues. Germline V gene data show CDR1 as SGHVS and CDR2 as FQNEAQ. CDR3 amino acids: CASSAYKAPGNTIYF. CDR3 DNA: TGTGCCAGCAGCGCCTATAAAGCACCTGGAAACACCATATATTTT.

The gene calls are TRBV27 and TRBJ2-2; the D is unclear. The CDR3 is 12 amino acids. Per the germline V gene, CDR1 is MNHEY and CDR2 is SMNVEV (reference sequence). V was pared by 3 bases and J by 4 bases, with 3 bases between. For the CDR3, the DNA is TGTGCCAGCAGTTTTACCACCGGGGAGCTGTTTTTT. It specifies CASSFTTGELFF.

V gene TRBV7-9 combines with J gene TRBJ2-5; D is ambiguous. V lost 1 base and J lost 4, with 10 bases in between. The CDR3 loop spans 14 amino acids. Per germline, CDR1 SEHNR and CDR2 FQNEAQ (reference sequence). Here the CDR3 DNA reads TGTGCCAGCAGCTTAGTGGGCAGCCGAGAGACCCAGTACTTC. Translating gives CASSLVGSRETQYF.

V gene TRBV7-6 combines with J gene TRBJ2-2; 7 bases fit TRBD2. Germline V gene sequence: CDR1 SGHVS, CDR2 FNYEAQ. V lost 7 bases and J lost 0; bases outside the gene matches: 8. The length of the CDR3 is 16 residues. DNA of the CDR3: TGTGCCAGCACCCCCCGGGGGGAGTCGAACACCGGGGAGCTGTTTTTT. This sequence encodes CASTPRGESNTGELFF. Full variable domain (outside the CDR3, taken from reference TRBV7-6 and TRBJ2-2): GAGVSQSPRYKVTKRGQDVALRCDPISGHVSLYWYRQALGQGPEFLTYFNYEAQQDKSGLPNDRFSAERPEGSISTLTIQRTEQRDSAMYRCASTPRGESNTGELFFGEGSRLTVL.

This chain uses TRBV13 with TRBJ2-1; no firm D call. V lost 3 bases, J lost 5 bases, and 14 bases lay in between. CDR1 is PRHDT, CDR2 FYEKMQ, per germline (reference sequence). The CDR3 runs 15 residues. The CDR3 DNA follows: TGTGCCAGCAGCTTTAGTATGTCCGACGACAATGAGCAGTTCTTC. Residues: CASSFSMSDDNEQFF.

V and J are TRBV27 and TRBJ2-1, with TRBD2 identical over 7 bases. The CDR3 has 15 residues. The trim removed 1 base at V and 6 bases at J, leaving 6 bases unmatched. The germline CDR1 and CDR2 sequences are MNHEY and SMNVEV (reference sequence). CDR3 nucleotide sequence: TGTGCCAGCAGTTTATGGGGGAGGGCATCCAATGAGCAGTTCTTC. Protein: CASSLWGRASNEQFF.

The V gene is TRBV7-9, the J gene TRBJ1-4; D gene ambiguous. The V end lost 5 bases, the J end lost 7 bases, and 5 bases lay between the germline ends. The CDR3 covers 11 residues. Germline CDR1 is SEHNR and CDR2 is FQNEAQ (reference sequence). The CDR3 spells CASSPSEKLFF. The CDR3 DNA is TGTGCCAGCAGCCCTAGTGAAAAACTGTTTTTT. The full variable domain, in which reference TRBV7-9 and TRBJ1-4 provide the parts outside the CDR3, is DTGVSQNPRHKITKRGQNVTFRCDPISEHNRLYWYRQTLGQGPEFLTYFQNEAQLEKSRLLSDRFSAERPKGSFSTLEIQRTEQGDSAMYLCASSPSEKLFFGSGTQLSVL.

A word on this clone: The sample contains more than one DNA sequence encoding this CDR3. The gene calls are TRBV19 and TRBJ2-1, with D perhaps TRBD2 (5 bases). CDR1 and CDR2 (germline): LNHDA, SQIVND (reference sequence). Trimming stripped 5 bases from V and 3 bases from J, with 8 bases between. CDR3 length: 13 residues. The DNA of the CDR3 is TGTGCCAGTAGTTACGGACTCTACAATGAGCAGTTCTTC. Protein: CASSYGLYNEQFF.

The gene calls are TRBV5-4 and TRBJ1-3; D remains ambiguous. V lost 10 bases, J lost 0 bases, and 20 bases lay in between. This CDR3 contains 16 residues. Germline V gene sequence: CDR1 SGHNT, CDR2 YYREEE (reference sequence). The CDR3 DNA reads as TGTGCCTGCCCCTTCGGAGGAACTAACTCTGGAAACACCATATATTTT. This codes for CACPFGGTNSGNTIYF.

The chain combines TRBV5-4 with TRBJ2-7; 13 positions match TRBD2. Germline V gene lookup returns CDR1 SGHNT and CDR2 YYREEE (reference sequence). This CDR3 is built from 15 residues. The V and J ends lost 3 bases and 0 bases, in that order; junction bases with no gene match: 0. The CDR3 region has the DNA TGTGCCAGCAGCTGGACTAGCGGGAGCTCCTACGAGCAGTACTTC. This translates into CASSWTSGSSYEQYF. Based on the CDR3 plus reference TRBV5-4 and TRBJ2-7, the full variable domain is ETGVTQSPTHLIKTRGQQVTLRCSSQSGHNTVSWYQQALGQGPQFIFQYYREEENGRGNFPPRFSGLQFPNYSSELNVNALELDDSALYLCASSWTSGSSYEQYFGPGTRLTVT.

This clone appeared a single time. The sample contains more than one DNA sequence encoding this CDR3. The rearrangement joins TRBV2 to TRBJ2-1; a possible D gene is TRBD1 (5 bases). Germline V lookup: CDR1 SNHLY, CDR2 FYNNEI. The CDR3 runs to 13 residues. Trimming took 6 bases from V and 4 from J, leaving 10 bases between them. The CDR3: CASRGDRYNEQFF. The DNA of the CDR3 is TGTGCCAGCAGGGGTGACAGATACAATGAGCAGTTCTTC.

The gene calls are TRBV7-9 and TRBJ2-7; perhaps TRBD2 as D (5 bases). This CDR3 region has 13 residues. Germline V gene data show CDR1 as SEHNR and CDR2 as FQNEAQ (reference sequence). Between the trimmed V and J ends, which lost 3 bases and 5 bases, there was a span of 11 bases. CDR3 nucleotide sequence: TGTGCCAGCAGCTTCTCTACTAGGAACGAGCAGTACTTC. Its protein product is CASSFSTRNEQYF.

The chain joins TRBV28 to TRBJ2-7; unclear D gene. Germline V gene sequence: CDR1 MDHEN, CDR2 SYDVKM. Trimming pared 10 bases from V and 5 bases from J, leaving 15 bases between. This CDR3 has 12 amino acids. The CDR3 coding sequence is TGTGCCACCTGGGTAGGAATCCACGAGCAGTACTTC. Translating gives CATWVGIHEQYF.

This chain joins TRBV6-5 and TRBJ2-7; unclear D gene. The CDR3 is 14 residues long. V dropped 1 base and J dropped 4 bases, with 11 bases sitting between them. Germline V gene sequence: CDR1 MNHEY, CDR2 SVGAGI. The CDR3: CASSYLNRPYEQYF. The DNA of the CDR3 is TGTGCCAGCAGTTACTTGAACCGACCATACGAGCAGTACTTC.